The entry below describes one T cell receptor beta chain. These data originate in a study of blood T cell repertoires in COVID-19. Turning to the study itself: COVID-19 samples from acute and convalescent phases originated in the United States, Italy and Spain.

Authors' methods: Researchers report that nucleated cell counts were estimated from reference gene primer amplification. Here immunoSEQ multiplex PCR was the method, and the copy in TCRdb shows in-frame clones only, minus some. That table gives V, J and clone size, and the DNA gave D and trimming. The table records approximately 130,000 clones, around nine tenths of them present only once. Categorization into cohorts depended on clinical history that participants reported. Sequencing input: PBMCs or T cells enriched from blood (not recorded which). This sequence originates from a woman between 50 and 59 years old who had recovered from COVID-19.

The CDR3 DNA sequence: TGCGCCAGCAGCTTGGGAGACAGGGAAGACACCGGGGAGCTGTTTTTT. Its translation: CASSLGDREDTGELFF. The genes are TRBV5-1 and TRBJ2-2; 7 nucleotides agree with TRBD1. The length of the CDR3 is 16 residues. Germline CDR1 is SGHRS and CDR2 is YFSETQ. After removal of 0 bases from V and 3 bases from J, the junction contained 5 bases not matched to a gene.